One sample yielded the 13 T cell receptor beta chains listed below, sequenced in a study of circulating and synovial CD4+ cells in juvenile arthritis. TCRdb's table, derived via immunoSEQ multiplex PCR, lists solely in-frame clones and lacks some. The sample shows some 15,000 clones, 91% of them seen only once. Material for sequencing was CD4+ T cells from blood. Receptor source: a human donor with juvenile idiopathic arthritis.

The V call is TRBV18, the J call TRBJ2-1; 14 nucleotides align to TRBD2. Trimming took 6 bases from V and 7 from J; bases not matched to a gene: 8. The CDR3 length is 16 residues. In germline, CDR1 is KGHSH, CDR2 LQKENI. The CDR3 reads CASSGLAGGGGNEQFF. In DNA, the CDR3 is TGTGCCAGCTCCGGACTAGCGGGAGGCGGTGGGAATGAGCAGTTCTTC.

The V call is TRBV5-8, the J call TRBJ1-2, with D hard to call. This CDR3 region has 12 residues. Germline V gene lookup returns CDR1 SGHTS and CDR2 YDEGEE. Trimming removed 4 bases from V and 6 bases from J, with 10 bases in between. The CDR3 sequence: CASSPWLHGYTF. The DNA for the CDR3 is TGTGCCAGCAGCCCGTGGCTGCATGGCTACACCTTC.

The CDR3: CASSQDRGPSYEQYF. As DNA, the CDR3 is TGCGCCAGCAGCCAAGACAGGGGGCCTTCCTACGAGCAGTACTTC. The rearrangement joins TRBV4-3 to TRBJ2-7; 8 nucleotides agree with TRBD1. V dropped 0 bases and J dropped 1; count of bases not matched to a gene: 2. The CDR3 contains 15 residues. Germline CDR1 is LGHNA and CDR2 is YSLEER.

CDR3 sequence reads: CASSLGTAQETQYF. The DNA for the CDR3 is TGCGCCAGCAGCTTGGGGACAGCACAAGAGACCCAGTACTTC. The chain carries TRBV5-1 and TRBJ2-5, with D possibly matching TRBD1 (6 bases). CDR1 and CDR2 (germline): SGHRS, YFSETQ. Deletions cut 0 bases from V and 2 bases from J, with 8 bases between. The CDR3 loop spans 14 amino acids. The full variable domain, rest sourced from reference TRBV5-1 and TRBJ2-5, is KAGVTQTPRYLIKTRGQQVTLSCSPISGHRSVSWYQQTPGQGLQFLFEYFSETQRNKGNFPGRFSGRQFSNSRSEMNVSTLELGDSALYLCASSLGTAQETQYFGPGTRLLVL.

The rearrangement joins TRBV4-3 to TRBJ1-2; 8 positions agree with TRBD1. The CDR3 loop spans 13 amino acids. V gave up 3 bases and J gave up 8 bases; unmatched junction bases: 5. Per the germline V gene, CDR1 is LGHNA and CDR2 is YSLEER. Here the CDR3 DNA reads TGCGCCAGCAGCCAGGACAGGGCTGGGGGCTACACCTTC. Translated: CASSQDRAGGYTF.

This rearrangement joins TRBV5-4 to TRBJ2-1, with 8 positions matching TRBD1. The CDR3 has 15 residues. Germline CDR1 and CDR2: SGHNT and YYREEE (reference sequence). The J segment lost 3 bases and the V segment lost 4 bases, leaving 6 bases of the junction unmatched. The CDR3 coding sequence is TGTGCCAGCAGCCCCGGGACAGGTCTCTACAATGAGCAGTTCTTC. This sequence encodes CASSPGTGLYNEQFF.

The V gene is TRBV13, the J gene TRBJ1-1, with D possibly TRBD1 on 6 matching bases. The CDR3 has 14 residues. Per germline, CDR1 PRHDT and CDR2 FYEKMQ (reference sequence). V was trimmed by 2 bases and J by 5 bases, leaving 12 bases between them. The CDR3 is CASSLQGRGTEAFF. The CDR3 bases are TGTGCCAGCAGCTTACAGGGGCGGGGGACTGAAGCTTTCTTT.

This clone was seen once. The chain uses TRBV30 and TRBJ2-1; D possibly corresponds to TRBD1 (6 bases). CDR3 size: 14 residues. The germline V and J ends were trimmed by 5 bases and 6 bases, with 17 bases remaining between them. CDR1 is GTSNPN, CDR2 SVGIG, per germline (reference sequence). The chain's CDR3 is CAWGRGGRFNEQFF. The CDR3 nucleotides are TGTGCCTGGGGGAGAGGGGGACGATTCAATGAGCAGTTCTTC.

The V and J genes are TRBV7-2 and TRBJ2-7; D is unclear. This CDR3 has 14 residues. Germline assignment: CDR1 SGHTA and CDR2 FQGNSA. V lost 1 base, J lost 0 bases, and 7 bases lay in between. The CDR3 coding sequence is TGTGCCAGCAGCTTAGGTTTTAACTCCTACGAGCAGTACTTC. This gives the protein CASSLGFNSYEQYF. The entire variable domain, with the rest obtained from reference TRBV7-2 and TRBJ2-7, is as follows: GAGVSQSPSNKVTEKGKDVELRCDPISGHTALYWYRQSLGQGLEFLIYFQGNSAPDKSGLPSDRFSAERTGGSVSTLTIQRTQQEDSAVYLCASSLGFNSYEQYFGPGTRLTVT.

This chain uses TRBV27 with TRBJ1-2; D possibly corresponds to TRBD1 (5 bases). The CDR3 spans 12 residues. V dropped 4 bases and J dropped 3 bases, with 6 bases sitting between them. Per germline, CDR1 MNHEY and CDR2 SMNVEV (reference sequence). CDR3 region: CASSSGYYGYTF. The CDR3 DNA reads TGTGCCAGCAGTTCAGGGTACTATGGCTACACCTTC.

This clone was found once. This chain links TRBV2 with TRBJ1-4; the D is unclear. The CDR3 runs to 11 residues. Trimming stripped 7 bases from V and 10 bases from J, with 10 bases between. Germline V gives CDR1 SNHLY, CDR2 FYNNEI. In DNA form, the CDR3 reads TGTGCCAGCAAGGAGGGTAGAAAACTGTTTTTT. Translating gives CASKEGRKLFF.

The chain joins TRBV5-1 to TRBJ2-2; tentative D call: TRBD1 (5 bases). The CDR3 runs 15 residues. In germline, CDR1 is SGHRS, CDR2 YFSETQ. Trimming removed 0 bases from V and 9 bases from J, with 15 bases in between. The CDR3 nucleotides read TGCGCCAGCAGCTTGGGTGGGCAGGGCCTCCGGGAGCTGTTTTTT. It yields the protein CASSLGGQGLRELFF.

The V call is TRBV10-3, the J call TRBJ2-7; D is perhaps TRBD2 (5 bases). Trimming cost V 6 bases and J 7 bases, with 13 bases left between them. Germline V gives CDR1 ENHRY, CDR2 SYGVKD. The CDR3 consists of 12 residues. The CDR3 bases are TGTGCCATCAGGGACTTTTTAGGGGAGCAGTACTTC. This translates into CAIRDFLGEQYF.